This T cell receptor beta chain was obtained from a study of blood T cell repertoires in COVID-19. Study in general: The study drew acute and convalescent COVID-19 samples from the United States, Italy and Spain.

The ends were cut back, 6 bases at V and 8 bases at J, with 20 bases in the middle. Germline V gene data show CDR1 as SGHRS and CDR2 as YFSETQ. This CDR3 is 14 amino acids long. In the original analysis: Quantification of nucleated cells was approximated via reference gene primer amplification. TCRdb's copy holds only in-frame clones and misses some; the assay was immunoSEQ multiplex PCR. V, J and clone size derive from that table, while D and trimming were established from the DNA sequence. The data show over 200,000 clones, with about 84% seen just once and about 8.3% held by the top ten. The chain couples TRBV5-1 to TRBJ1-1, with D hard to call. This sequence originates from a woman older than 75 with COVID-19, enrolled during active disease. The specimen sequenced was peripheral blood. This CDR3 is CASTPFNPEGEAFF. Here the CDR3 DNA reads TGCGCCAGCACCCCGTTCAACCCGGAGGGAGAAGCTTTCTTT.